The source of this T cell receptor (beta chain) is a study of T cell changes during pregnancy in multiple sclerosis. The length of the CDR3 is 16 residues. The germline CDR1 and CDR2 sequences are SNHLY and FYNNEI. J gave up 7 bases and V 5 bases, and 13 bases lay outside the gene matches. The repertoire was sequenced with immunoSEQ multiplex PCR; TCRdb's copy has only in-frame clones and lacks some. The sample lists 85,000 to 130,000 clones, about 90% occurring once. The chain employs TRBV2 and TRBJ1-4, with TRBD1 identical over 7 bases. The receptor was isolated from a female donor with multiple sclerosis, enrolled in a pregnancy study. Here the sequenced sample was peripheral blood, taken after pregnancy. The CDR3 sequence: CASSKNIQGVREKLFF. The CDR3 DNA reads as TGTGCCAGCAGTAAAAACATCCAGGGGGTTCGTGAAAAACTGTTTTTT.